This is a list of T cell receptor beta chains from one sample in a study of CD8 T cells in ankylosing spondylitis. MiXCR was run by TCRdb on the 5' RACE reads, yielding one entry per CDR3 protein. Of under 300,000 distinct CDR3 sequences in the sample, roughly a tenth were seen once. The sample consisted of blood, either unsorted or a sorted T cell fraction (not recorded which). Receptors were obtained from a male donor with ankylosing spondylitis or in good health (not recorded which). CDR3s include the opening cysteine and the closing phenylalanine or tryptophan. The D gene is left open where the match is weak. Size is omitted from some rows. Given values are once, few, many or a class for expanded clones.

V gene,J gene,clone size,D gene,CDR3 DNA,CDR3 protein
TRBV20-1,TRBJ2-3,many,NA,TGCAGTGCTGGATTGGCGGCGGCGGGGGCTACAGATACGCAGTATTTT,CSAGLAAAGATDTQYF
TRBV5-1,TRBJ2-1,many,TRBD2,TGCGCCAGCAGCTTGGGGAGACTAGCGGGAGGAACCAATGAGCAGTTCTTC,CASSLGRLAGGTNEQFF
TRBV28,TRBJ2-1,few,TRBD1,TGTGCCAGCAGCCCGACTAGTCTTGACAGGGGGCCAGTCAATGAGCAGTTCTTC,CASSPTSLDRGPVNEQFF
TRBV3-1,TRBJ1-4,many,NA,TGTGCCAGCAGGTCAACAGGGAGCACTAATGAAAAACTGTTTTTT,CASRSTGSTNEKLFF
TRBV5-1,TRBJ2-5,many,NA,TGCGCCAGCAGCTTCACGGGGGCCCTTCAAGAGACCCAGTACTTC,CASSFTGALQETQYF
TRBV7-8,TRBJ1-4,few,NA,TGTGCCAGCAGCTACCGACAGCCACGGTTGGATGAAAAACTGTTTTTT,CASSYRQPRLDEKLFF
TRBV18,TRBJ1-4,NA,NA,TGTGCCAGCTCACCAATGGGACACCTAATTGAAAAACTGTTTTTT,CASSPMGHLIEKLFF
TRBV2,TRBJ2-2,NA,NA,TGTGCCAGCAGCGCGCTTCTGAACACCGGGGAGCTGTTTTTT,CASSALLNTGELFF
TRBV5-1,TRBJ2-1,many,NA,TGCGCCAGCAGCTTGGGACCGGGTGGGGTTAATGAGCAGTTCTTC,CASSLGPGGVNEQFF
TRBV7-9,TRBJ2-5,NA,TRBD1,TGTGCCAGCAGCTTATCAAGCAGGGGGCTGGGGGAGACCCAGTACTTC,CASSLSSRGLGETQYF
TRBV3-1,TRBJ2-7,NA,NA,TGTGCCTGCTCCCCTGGGTGGCGGGAAGGTTCGCACGAGCAGTACTTC,CACSPGWREGSHEQYF
TRBV25-1,TRBJ1-2,NA,TRBD1,TGTGCCAGCAGCGCCGCGACAGGGGCCCCCGACGGCTACACCTTC,CASSAATGAPDGYTF
TRBV7-9,TRBJ2-7,NA,TRBD1,TGTGCCAGCAGCTACGGGACAGAGGCCTACGAGCAGTACTTC,CASSYGTEAYEQYF
TRBV7-8,TRBJ2-1,few,NA,TGTGCCAGCAGCTTCGGGAATAACCCGATGGATGAGCAGTTCTTC,CASSFGNNPMDEQFF
TRBV5-1,TRBJ2-3,many,NA,TGCGCCAGCAGCTCAGAACCTAGCGCTAGCACAGATACGCAGTATTTT,CASSSEPSASTDTQYF
TRBV2,TRBJ1-2,NA,NA,TGTGCCAGCAGCCTTGATACCCCCGACCCGAAATATGGCTACACCTTC,CASSLDTPDPKYGYTF
TRBV5-1,TRBJ2-1,many,NA,TGCGCCAGCAGCCTGGACAGTAGCTCCTACAATGAGCAGTTCTTC,CASSLDSSSYNEQFF
TRBV10-3,TRBJ2-3,few,TRBD2,TGTGCCATCAGTGACTCGGGAGGGCCCGATACGCAGTATTTT,CAISDSGGPDTQYF
TRBV5-1,TRBJ2-7,once,TRBD2,TGCGCCAGCAGCGACGGGACTAGCGGGGCCTACGAGCAGTACTTC,CASSDGTSGAYEQYF
TRBV12-3/TRBV12-4,TRBJ2-7,many,NA,TGTGCCAGCAGTGGGGGCCTAGGCCCCTACGAGCAGTACTTC,CASSGGLGPYEQYF
TRBV6-5,TRBJ2-7,many,NA,TGTGCCAGCAGTTACTCATCCCCAGGGGCTTGGGAGCAGTACTTC,CASSYSSPGAWEQYF
TRBV12-3/TRBV12-4,TRBJ1-2,many,NA,TGTGCCAGCAGTTTACAGGGGAAGGGCTACACCTTC,CASSLQGKGYTF
TRBV12-3/TRBV12-4,TRBJ2-7,many,TRBD1,TGTGCCAGCAAAACCGGGACAGGTACAAACGAGCAGTACTTC,CASKTGTGTNEQYF
TRBV20-1,TRBJ2-7,NA,NA,TGCAGTGCTAGGCGGTTGAGGGACGCTTCGTACGAGCAGTACTTC,CSARRLRDASYEQYF
TRBV27,TRBJ2-7,many,NA,TGTGCCAGCAGAACTGGAGAATACGAGCAGTACTTC,CASRTGEYEQYF
TRBV7-9,TRBJ2-1,few,TRBD2,TGTGCCAGCAGCAGCCCCGGGACTAGCGGGGATGTGGATGAGCAGTTCTTC,CASSSPGTSGDVDEQFF
TRBV14,TRBJ1-5,NA,NA,TGTGCCAGCAGCCAAGGGAGGGTTTGGCAGGGTGACAATCAGCCCCAGCATTTT,CASSQGRVWQGDNQPQHF
TRBV7-8,TRBJ1-1,many,NA,TGTGCCAGCAGTTATAGACGACTGAACACTAAAGCTTTCTTT,CASSYRRLNTKAFF
TRBV19,TRBJ2-3,few,NA,TGTGCCAGTAGTATAGATCAGGGCGGGTTCACAGATACGCAGTATTTT,CASSIDQGGFTDTQYF
TRBV19,TRBJ2-1,NA,NA,TGTGTCAGTAGTTCCGGGACGGACTACAATGAGCAGTTCTTC,CVSSSGTDYNEQFF
TRBV29-1,TRBJ1-1,many,NA,TGCAGCGTTGAGTACCGGGGAGTTGATGCTTTCTTT,CSVEYRGVDAFF
TRBV20-1,TRBJ2-5,few,NA,TGCAGTGCTAGAGGGGAGGTTGGGACCCAGTACTTC,CSARGEVGTQYF
TRBV5-1,TRBJ2-7,many,NA,TGCGCCAGCAGCTCTATAACCTACGAGCAGTACTTC,CASSSITYEQYF
TRBV5-1,TRBJ1-1,many,NA,TGCGCCAGTAGCCCGTCGGGGGACACTGAAGCTTTCTTT,CASSPSGDTEAFF
TRBV10-3,TRBJ2-5,many,NA,TGTGCCATCAGTGAGGGTAGCGGAGGCCAAGAGACCCAGTACTTC,CAISEGSGGQETQYF
TRBV3-1,TRBJ2-1,NA,TRBD2,TGTGCCAGCAGCCAAGATCTAGCGGGAGGTGGCAATGAGCAGTTCTTC,CASSQDLAGGGNEQFF
TRBV5-1,TRBJ2-7,few,NA,TGCGCCAGCAGCTTCGGGGAAGGGGTCGACGAGCAGTACTTC,CASSFGEGVDEQYF
TRBV10-3,TRBJ2-3,many,NA,TGTGCCATCAGTGAGTCTCTAACAGGGCGATCCGATACGCAGTATTTT,CAISESLTGRSDTQYF
TRBV29-1,TRBJ2-5,once,TRBD2,TGCAGCGTTGAAGTTAGCGGGTCCCAAGAGACCCAGTACTTC,CSVEVSGSQETQYF
TRBV12-3/TRBV12-4,TRBJ2-5,NA,TRBD2,TGTGCCAGCGGGGGACTAGCGGGGGGTGAGACCCAGTACTTC,CASGGLAGGETQYF
TRBV7-2,TRBJ2-3,many,TRBD2,TGTGCCAGCAGCCTTACCTGGACTAGCGGGTTGGATACGCAGTATTTT,CASSLTWTSGLDTQYF
TRBV20-1,TRBJ1-5,many,TRBD1,TGCGGATCAGGGGGCAAGGGCAATCAGCCCCAGCATTTT,CGSGGKGNQPQHF
TRBV7-2,TRBJ2-1,many,NA,TGTGCCAGCAGCTTACGCGGACAGCTATACAATGAGCAGTTCTTC,CASSLRGQLYNEQFF
TRBV5-5,TRBJ2-1,many,TRBD1,TGTGCCAGCAGCTTGGACAGGGGGAATGAGCAGTTCTTC,CASSLDRGNEQFF
TRBV27,TRBJ2-5,few,NA,TGCGCCGTAAGAATACAAGAGACCCAGTACTTC,CAVRIQETQYF
TRBV6-1,TRBJ2-7,NA,NA,TGTGCCAGCAGTGAAAGCGTTTCCTACGAGCAGTACTTC,CASSESVSYEQYF
TRBV5-6,TRBJ2-3,many,NA,TGTGCCAGCAGCTTGGAGCCGGGGGATACGCAGTATTTT,CASSLEPGDTQYF
TRBV5-1,TRBJ2-1,many,NA,TGCGCCAGCGCCCCCCTAACAGGGAGTTACAATGAGCAGTTCTTC,CASAPLTGSYNEQFF
TRBV6-5,TRBJ2-1,NA,NA,TGTGCCAGCAGTTGGCGAAATGAGCAGTTCTTC,CASSWRNEQFF
TRBV2,TRBJ2-7,few,TRBD1,TGTGCCAGCAGTGACCCGGGACAGGGCCTCGGAGATATCTCCTACGAGCAGTACTTC,CASSDPGQGLGDISYEQYF
TRBV24-1,TRBJ2-2,many,TRBD2,TGTGCCACCAGTGATCCGGGACTAGACACCGGGGAGCTGTTTTTT,CATSDPGLDTGELFF
TRBV12-3/TRBV12-4,TRBJ2-5,few,TRBD1,TGTGCCAGCAGGCGCGACAGGGGACAAGAGACCCAGTACTTC,CASRRDRGQETQYF
TRBV5-1,TRBJ1-6,few,TRBD1,TGCGCCAGCAGCCCGGAAGGGACAGTTGTTTCACCCCTCCACTTT,CASSPEGTVVSPLHF
TRBV14,TRBJ2-5,NA,TRBD1,TGTGCCAGCAGCCAAGTTCCAGGACAGGGAGACCAAGAGACCCAGTACTTC,CASSQVPGQGDQETQYF
TRBV5-1,TRBJ2-7,few,NA,TGCGCCAGCAGCTTGAGTTCAGGGGCCCACTACGAGCAGTACTTC,CASSLSSGAHYEQYF
TRBV28,TRBJ2-1,NA,TRBD2,TGTGCCAGCAAACCCGGGACTAGCGGCAATGAGCAGTTCTTC,CASKPGTSGNEQFF
TRBV5-1,TRBJ1-2,many,NA,TGCGCCAGCGGACCCCGCCAGCAGGAAGGCTACACCTTC,CASGPRQQEGYTF